The subject of this entry is one T cell receptor beta chain. Its specificity is not known. The protocol was immunoSEQ multiplex PCR, while the TCRdb copy is restricted to in-frame clones and leaves out a portion. The repertoire has about 60,000 clones, approximately 93% of them found once; the top ten carry under 20%. This specimen comes from a study of OX40 agonist ivuxolimab in advanced cancers. Background on the study: The mean age was roughly 60 years, ranging from roughly 23 to 79, with more than 70% of participants male. Three patients responded partially, comprising one with hepatocellular carcinoma and two with cutaneous melanoma. Broader study findings: CD4+ T cells averaged fewer expanded clones than CD8+ T cells.

This TCR was sampled from an adult with an advanced solid tumor such as melanoma, head and neck, liver or kidney cancer. The material sequenced was CD4+ or CD8+ T cells sorted from blood, taken in a trial of the OX40 agonist ivuxolimab.

In nucleotides, the CDR3 is TGTGCCAGCAGCGCGGAACTAGCCGCCGAGCAGTACTTC. Its translation is CASSAELAAEQYF. The rearrangement uses TRBV9 and TRBJ2-7, with D possibly matching TRBD2 (6 bases). The V end lost 3 bases, the J end lost 6 bases, and 13 bases lay between the germline ends. From germline, CDR1 is SGDLS and CDR2 YYNGEE. This CDR3 is built from 13 residues. The variable domain in full, completed from reference TRBV9 and TRBJ2-7, reads DSGVTQTPKHLITATGQRVTLRCSPRSGDLSVYWYQQSLDQGLQFLIQYYNGEERAKGNILERFSAQQFPDLHSELNLSSLELGDSALYFCASSAELAAEQYFGPGTRLTVT.